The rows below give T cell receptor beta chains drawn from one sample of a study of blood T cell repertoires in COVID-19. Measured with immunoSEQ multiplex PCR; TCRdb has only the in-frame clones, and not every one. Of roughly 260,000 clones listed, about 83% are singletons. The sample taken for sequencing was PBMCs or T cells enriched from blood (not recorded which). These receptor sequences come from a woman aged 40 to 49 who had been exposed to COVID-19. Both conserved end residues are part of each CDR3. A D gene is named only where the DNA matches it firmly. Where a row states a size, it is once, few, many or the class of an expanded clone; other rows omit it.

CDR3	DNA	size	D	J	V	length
CASSWGTGDGYTF	TGTGCCAGCAGCTGGGGGACAGGGGATGGCTACACCTTC	NA	TRBD1	TRBJ1-2	TRBV7-9	13
CASSQSGGALSNQQFF	TGTGCCAGCAGCCAAAGCGGGGGGGCCCTATCGAATCAGCAGTTCTTC	NA	TRBD2	TRBJ2-1	TRBV14	16
CASSPGNDVRGGYTF	TGTGCCAGCAGCCCTGGAAACGACGTACGGGGGGGCTACACCTTC	NA	NA	TRBJ1-2	TRBV9	15
CSVVEVAGGRTDTQYF	TGCAGCGTTGTTGAGGTAGCGGGGGGCCGCACAGATACGCAGTATTTT	NA	TRBD2	TRBJ2-3	TRBV29-1	16
CASSLAGDRGINNEQFF	TGCGCCAGCAGCTTGGCCGGGGACAGAGGAATTAACAATGAGCAGTTCTTC	NA	TRBD1	TRBJ2-1	TRBV5-1	17
CASSLEQVKNTGELFF	TGTGCCAGCAGCTTAGAACAGGTCAAGAACACCGGGGAGCTGTTTTTT	NA	NA	TRBJ2-2	TRBV7-2	16
CASSWGQANTEAFF	TGTGCCAGCAGTTGGGGACAGGCGAACACTGAAGCTTTCTTT	NA	TRBD1	TRBJ1-1	TRBV27	14
CASQGLLPDGTEAFF	TGTGCCAGCCAGGGACTCCTCCCCGATGGCACTGAAGCTTTCTTT	NA	NA	TRBJ1-1	TRBV6-5	15
CASSLGWGDTDTQYF	TGTGCCAGCAGCTTAGGTTGGGGGGACACAGATACGCAGTATTTT	NA	NA	TRBJ2-3	TRBV7-2	15
CASSPPGGTEAFF	TGTGCCAGCAGTCCTCCAGGGGGCACTGAAGCTTTCTTT	NA	TRBD1	TRBJ1-1	TRBV27	13
CATSEAGGLNTEAFF	TGTGCCACCAGTGAGGCAGGGGGCTTGAACACTGAAGCTTTCTTT	NA	TRBD1	TRBJ1-1	TRBV24-1	15
CASSSGQGRGTGANVLTF	TGTGCCAGCAGCTCCGGACAGGGACGAGGGACAGGGGCCAACGTCCTGACTTTC	NA	TRBD1	TRBJ2-6	TRBV7-6	18
CASSSLAGAGTGELFF	TGTGCCAGCAGTTCACTAGCGGGGGCGGGCACCGGGGAGCTGTTTTTT	NA	TRBD2	TRBJ2-2	TRBV6-6	16
CASRTQGNTEAFF	TGTGCCAGCAGAACACAGGGGAACACTGAAGCTTTCTTT	NA	NA	TRBJ1-1	TRBV6-5	13
CASNRDTQETQYF	TGTGCCAGCAATCGGGACACCCAAGAGACCCAGTACTTC	NA	NA	TRBJ2-5	TRBV2	13
CASGTQGAHNQPQHF	TGTGCCAGCGGGACTCAGGGTGCACACAATCAGCCCCAGCATTTT	NA	NA	TRBJ1-5	TRBV27	15
CASSQGTAISTDTQYF	TGTGCCAGCAGCCAGGGGACTGCAATTAGCACAGATACGCAGTATTTT	NA	NA	TRBJ2-3	TRBV3-1/TRBV3-2	16
CASSPGVRDSSYEQYF	TGTGCCAGCAGCCCCGGGGTGCGGGATAGCTCCTACGAGCAGTACTTC	NA	NA	TRBJ2-7	TRBV7-6	16
CASSQSGGANYGYTF	TGTGCCAGCAGTCAATCAGGGGGAGCTAACTATGGCTACACCTTC	NA	TRBD1	TRBJ1-2	TRBV2	15
CASSLSFPGPEAFF	TGTGCCAGCAGCTTGTCGTTTCCAGGGCCTGAAGCTTTCTTT	NA	NA	TRBJ1-1	TRBV5-6	14
CASSQDLGATEAFF	TGCGCCAGCAGCCAAGATCTAGGGGCTACTGAAGCTTTCTTT	NA	NA	TRBJ1-1	TRBV4-1	14
CASSPTGTRGHEQFF	TGTGCCAGCAGCCCCACCGGGACTCGGGGCCATGAGCAGTTCTTC	NA	NA	TRBJ2-1	TRBV3-1/TRBV3-2	15
CASSLDWTGTDTQYF	TGCGCCAGCAGCTTGGATTGGACAGGTACAGATACGCAGTATTTT	NA	TRBD1	TRBJ2-3	TRBV5-1	15
CASGLGPGTGPQETQYF	TGTGCTAGTGGTTTGGGTCCGGGGACAGGGCCCCAGGAGACCCAGTACTTC	NA	TRBD1	TRBJ2-5	TRBV12-5	17
CASSSRPGDYEQYF	TGTGCCAGCAGCTCTAGACCGGGGGACTACGAGCAGTACTTC	once	NA	TRBJ2-7	TRBV7-3	14
CASSGTVQGPPLHF	TGTGCCAGCAGCGGTACCGTACAGGGTCCACCCCTCCACTTT	NA	NA	TRBJ1-6	TRBV27	14
CASSPSYSYGYTF	TGTGCCAGCAGCCCCTCTTACAGCTATGGCTACACCTTC	NA	NA	TRBJ1-2	TRBV12-3/TRBV12-4	13
CASSLLQGVNTEAFF	TGTGCCAGCAGCTTGCTACAGGGGGTGAACACTGAAGCTTTCTTT	few	TRBD1	TRBJ1-1	TRBV7-9	15
CASSQSGAWTEAFF	TGTGCCAGCAGCCAAAGCGGGGCTTGGACTGAAGCTTTCTTT	few	NA	TRBJ1-1	TRBV3-1/TRBV3-2	14
CASSLQGALLFFF	TGTGCCAGCAGTTTACAGGGGGCGCTTCTCTTTTTCTTT	NA	TRBD1	TRBJ1-1	TRBV28	13
CASSVRDTQYF	TGTGCCAGCAGTGTGCGGGATACGCAGTATTTT	NA	NA	TRBJ2-3	TRBV27	11
CASSRTSGGWTQYF	TGTGCCAGTAGTAGGACTAGCGGGGGATGGACCCAGTACTTC	NA	TRBD2	TRBJ2-5	TRBV19	14
CASRNPRTEYEQYF	TGCGCCAGCAGGAACCCCCGGACAGAGTACGAGCAGTACTTC	NA	NA	TRBJ2-7	TRBV10-2	14
CASSLNRGRAGELFF	TGTGCCAGCAGCCTAAACAGGGGGCGCGCCGGGGAGCTGTTTTTT	NA	TRBD1	TRBJ2-2	TRBV7-3	15
CASSLPPGPEAFF	TGTGCCAGCAGTTTACCCCCCGGTCCTGAAGCTTTCTTT	NA	NA	TRBJ1-1	TRBV12-3/TRBV12-4	13
CASVTTDNTEAFF	TGTGCCAGCGTCACGACAGACAACACTGAAGCTTTCTTT	NA	NA	TRBJ1-1	TRBV5-6	13
CASSQEGLGEGYGYTF	TGTGCCAGCAGCCAAGAAGGTTTAGGCGAGGGATATGGCTACACCTTC	NA	NA	TRBJ1-2	TRBV3-1/TRBV3-2	16
CASSPGLRRDNEQFF	TGTGCCAGCAGCCCGGGCCTGCGGAGGGACAATGAGCAGTTCTTC	NA	NA	TRBJ2-1	TRBV13	15
CASRRGQGPGYTF	TGTGCCAGCAGACGGGGACAGGGACCTGGCTACACCTTC	NA	TRBD1	TRBJ1-2	TRBV27	13
CASSYGTVYGYTF	TGTGCCAGCAGTTACGGGACAGTCTATGGCTACACCTTC	NA	TRBD1	TRBJ1-2	TRBV6-2/TRBV6-3	13
CASSWDFQETQYF	TGTGCCAGCAGCTGGGACTTCCAAGAGACCCAGTACTTC	NA	NA	TRBJ2-5	TRBV5-4	13
CASSFSQNTEAFF	TGTGCCAGCAGCTTTTCACAGAACACTGAAGCTTTCTTT	NA	NA	TRBJ1-1	TRBV11-1	13
CASSPSRGRIYGYTF	TGTGCCAGCAGCCCATCCAGGGGTCGTATCTATGGCTACACCTTC	NA	NA	TRBJ1-2	TRBV7-2	15
CASSIIGGISNQPQHF	TGTGCCAGTAGTATAATCGGGGGGATTAGCAATCAGCCCCAGCATTTT	NA	NA	TRBJ1-5	TRBV19	16